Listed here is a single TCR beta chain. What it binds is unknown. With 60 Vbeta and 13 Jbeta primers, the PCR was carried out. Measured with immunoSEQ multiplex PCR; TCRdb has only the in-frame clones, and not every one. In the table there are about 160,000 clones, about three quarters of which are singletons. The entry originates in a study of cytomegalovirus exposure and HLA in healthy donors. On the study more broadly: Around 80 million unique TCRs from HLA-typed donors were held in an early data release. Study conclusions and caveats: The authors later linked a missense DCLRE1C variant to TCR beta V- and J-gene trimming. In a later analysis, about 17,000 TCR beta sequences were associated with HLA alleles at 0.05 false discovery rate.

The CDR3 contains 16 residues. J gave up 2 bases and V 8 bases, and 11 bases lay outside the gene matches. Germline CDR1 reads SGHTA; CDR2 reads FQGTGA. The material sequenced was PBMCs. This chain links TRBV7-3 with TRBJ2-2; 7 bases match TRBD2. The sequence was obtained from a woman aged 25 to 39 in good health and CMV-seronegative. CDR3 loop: CASSERGLLNTGELFF. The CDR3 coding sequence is TGTGCCAGCTCAGAGCGGGGACTACTTAACACCGGGGAGCTGTTTTTT.